These 9 T cell receptor beta chains were all obtained from the same sample, sequenced in a study of blood T cell repertoires in COVID-19. Repertoires were generated with immunoSEQ multiplex PCR, while TCRdb's copy carries only in-frame clones and drops some. The data hold 70,000 or so clones, with 75% to 90% observed a single time. The sample taken for sequencing was peripheral blood. The receptors shown here come from a woman at least 80 years old with active or convalescent COVID-19.

In DNA, the CDR3 is TGTGCCAGCAGCCAAGATCTACATTTGGAGGGCTGGATTGGGACTGAAGCTTTCTTT. It specifies CASSQDLHLEGWIGTEAFF. This sequence joins TRBV14 and TRBJ1-1; D is unclear. Looked up from germline, CDR1 is SGHDN and CDR2 is FVKESK. The CDR3 extends over 19 amino acids. V dropped 0 bases and J dropped 5 bases, with 25 bases sitting between them. Supplemented by reference TRBV14 and TRBJ1-1, the full variable domain reads EAGVTQFPSHSVIEKGQTVTLRCDPISGHDNLYWYRRVMGKEIKFLLHFVKESKQDESGMPNNRFLAERTGGTYSTLKVQPAELEDSGVYFCASSQDLHLEGWIGTEAFFGQGTRLTVV.

Only a few counts were recorded for this clone. CDR3 loop: CASSLSGHYRGNTGELFF. For the CDR3, the DNA is TGTGCCAGCAGTTTATCAGGACACTACAGGGGGAACACCGGGGAGCTGTTTTTT. V gene TRBV27 combines with J gene TRBJ2-2, with 7 bases fitting TRBD1. Trimming took 0 bases from V and 1 from J; bases not matched to a gene: 8. Germline lookup yields CDR1 MNHEY and CDR2 SMNVEV (reference sequence). The CDR3 consists of 18 residues.

This clone came up once. This rearrangement joins TRBV10-3 to TRBJ2-3, with a tentative D call TRBD2 (6 bases). The germline CDR1 and CDR2 sequences are ENHRY and SYGVKD. V gave up 0 bases and J gave up 4 bases, with 11 bases separating them. This CDR3 spans 15 amino acids. Here the CDR3 DNA reads TGTGCCATCAGTGAGTCTGTCGGGAGTGCAGATACGCAGTATTTT. Its translation: CAISESVGSADTQYF.

The chain uses TRBV28 and TRBJ1-1, with TRBD1 matching 8 bases. Germline trimming cut 5 bases from V and 5 bases from J; bases unmatched to any gene: 1. The CDR3 contains 12 residues. From germline, CDR1 is MDHEN and CDR2 SYDVKM. Written as DNA, the CDR3 is TGTGCCAGCAGTACAGGGGGGACTGAAGCTTTCTTT. Its protein product is CASSTGGTEAFF.

The chain links TRBV6-5 to TRBJ1-2, with 11 bases that match TRBD1. The CDR3 consists of 15 residues. J gave up 8 bases and V 10 bases, and 15 bases lay outside the gene matches. From germline, CDR1 is MNHEY and CDR2 SVGAGI. As DNA, the CDR3 is TGTGCCACCGAAACGTTGGGACAGGGGGATTTGGGCTACACCTTC. Translated: CATETLGQGDLGYTF.

V is TRBV4-2 and J is TRBJ2-1, with 7 positions matching TRBD1. V shed 1 base and J 6 bases; nucleotides not matched to a gene: 6. The CDR3 covers 15 residues. CDR1 LGHNA and CDR2 YNFKEQ come from the germline V gene. CDR3 bases: TGTGCCAGCAGCCAAGGAGACAGGGATCCCAATGAGCAGTTCTTC. Translating it yields CASSQGDRDPNEQFF.

This chain links TRBV2 with TRBJ2-1; TRBD2 agrees at 11 bases. The CDR3 has 15 residues. Trimming removed 4 bases from V and 9 bases from J; junction bases left unmatched: 8. Germline CDR1 reads SNHLY; CDR2 reads FYNNEI. CDR3 protein: CASSVTSGGWGEQFF. The DNA of the CDR3 is TGTGCCAGCAGTGTTACTAGCGGGGGATGGGGTGAGCAGTTCTTC.

The chain has TRBV29-1 and TRBJ2-7; 7 bases map to TRBD1. The CDR3 covers 12 residues. The junction had 3 bases not matched to a gene; V was cut back by 4 bases and J by 3 bases. Germline CDR1 and CDR2: SQVTM and ANQGSEA. Here the CDR3 reads CSVVQGIYEQYF. CDR3 bases: TGCAGCGTTGTACAGGGGATCTACGAGCAGTACTTC.

The chain combines TRBV4-1 with TRBJ1-2; TRBD1 agrees at 7 bases. The CDR3 contains 15 residues. J was trimmed by 7 bases and V by 3 bases; bases with no gene match: 11. CDR1 and CDR2 from the germline V gene are MGHRA and YSYEKL. The CDR3 DNA reads as TGCGCCAGCAGCCAGGGCAAGGGGGCCCGAATTGGCTACACCTTC. The encoded protein is CASSQGKGARIGYTF.